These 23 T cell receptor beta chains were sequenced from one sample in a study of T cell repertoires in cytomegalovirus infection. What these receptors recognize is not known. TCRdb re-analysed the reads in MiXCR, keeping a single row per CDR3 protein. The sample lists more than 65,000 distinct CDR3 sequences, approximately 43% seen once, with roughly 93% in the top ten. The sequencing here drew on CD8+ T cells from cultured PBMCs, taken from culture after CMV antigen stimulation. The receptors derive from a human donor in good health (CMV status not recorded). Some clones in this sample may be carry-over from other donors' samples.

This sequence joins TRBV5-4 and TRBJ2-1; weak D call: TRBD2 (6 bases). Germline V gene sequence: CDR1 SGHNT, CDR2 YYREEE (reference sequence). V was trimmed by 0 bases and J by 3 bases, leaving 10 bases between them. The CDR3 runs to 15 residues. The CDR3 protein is CASSLEGLVYNEQFF. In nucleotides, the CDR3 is TGTGCCAGCAGCTTGGAGGGACTTGTCTACAATGAGCAGTTCTTC.

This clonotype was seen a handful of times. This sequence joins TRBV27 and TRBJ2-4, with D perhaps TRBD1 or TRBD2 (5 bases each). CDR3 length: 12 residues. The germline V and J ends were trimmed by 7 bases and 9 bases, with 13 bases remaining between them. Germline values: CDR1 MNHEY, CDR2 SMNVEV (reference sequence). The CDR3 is CASMTQRGIQYF. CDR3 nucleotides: TGTGCCAGCATGACTCAGAGGGGCATTCAGTACTTC.

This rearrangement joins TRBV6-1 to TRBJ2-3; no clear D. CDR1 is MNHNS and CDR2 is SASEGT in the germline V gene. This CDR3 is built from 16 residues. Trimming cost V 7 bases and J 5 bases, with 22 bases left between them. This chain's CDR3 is CASTISVPPFGDTQYF. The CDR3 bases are TGTGCCAGCACCATCTCCGTCCCCCCGTTCGGAGATACGCAGTATTTT.

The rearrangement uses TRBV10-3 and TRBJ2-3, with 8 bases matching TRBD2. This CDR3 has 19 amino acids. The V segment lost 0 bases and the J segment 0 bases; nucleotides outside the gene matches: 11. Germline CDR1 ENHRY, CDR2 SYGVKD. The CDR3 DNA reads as TGTGCCATCAGTGAGTCAAAGGATCGGCTAGCGGGCAGCACAGATACGCAGTATTTT. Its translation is CAISESKDRLAGSTDTQYF.

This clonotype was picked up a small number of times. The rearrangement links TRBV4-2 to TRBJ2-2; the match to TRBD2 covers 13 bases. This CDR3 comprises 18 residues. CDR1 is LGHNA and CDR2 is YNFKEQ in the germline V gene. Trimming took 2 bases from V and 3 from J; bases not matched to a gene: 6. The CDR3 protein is CASSQTSGTSGDTGELFF. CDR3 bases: TGTGCCAGCAGCCAAACCTCCGGGACTAGCGGGGACACCGGGGAGCTGTTTTTT.

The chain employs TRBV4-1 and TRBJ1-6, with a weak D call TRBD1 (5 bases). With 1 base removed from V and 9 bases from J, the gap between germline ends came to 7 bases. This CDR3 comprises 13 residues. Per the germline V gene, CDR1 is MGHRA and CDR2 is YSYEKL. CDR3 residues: CASSQGQFSPLHF. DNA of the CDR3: TGCGCCAGCAGCCAAGGACAGTTTTCACCCCTCCACTTT.

The CDR3 bases are TGTGCCAGCAGCGCCCTAGCGGGAGGAGAGACCCAGTACTTC. Encoded protein: CASSALAGGETQYF. The J gene is TRBJ2-5, the V gene TRBV7-2, with TRBD2 matching 11 bases. The CDR3 is made up of 14 amino acids. The trim removed 5 bases at V and 4 bases at J, leaving 3 bases unmatched. Per the germline V gene, CDR1 is SGHTA and CDR2 is FQGNSA.

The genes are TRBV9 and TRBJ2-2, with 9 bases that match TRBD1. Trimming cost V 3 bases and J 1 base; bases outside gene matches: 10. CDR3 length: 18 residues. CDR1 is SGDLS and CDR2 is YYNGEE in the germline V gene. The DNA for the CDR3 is TGTGCCAGCAGCGAGGGCCGGGACAGGGTGTGGAACACCGGGGAGCTGTTTTTT. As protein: CASSEGRDRVWNTGELFF.

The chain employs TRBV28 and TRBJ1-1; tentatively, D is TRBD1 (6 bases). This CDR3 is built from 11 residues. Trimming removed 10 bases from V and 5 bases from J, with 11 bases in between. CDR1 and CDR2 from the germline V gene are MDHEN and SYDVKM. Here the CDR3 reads CAIARGTEAFF. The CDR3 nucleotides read TGTGCCATCGCGAGGGGGACTGAAGCTTTCTTT. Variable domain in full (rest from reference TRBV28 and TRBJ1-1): DVKVTQSSRYLVKRTGEKVFLECVQDMDHENMFWYRQDPGLGLRLIYFSYDVKMKEKGDIPEGYSVSREKKERFSLILESASTNQTSMYLCAIARGTEAFFGQGTRLTVV.

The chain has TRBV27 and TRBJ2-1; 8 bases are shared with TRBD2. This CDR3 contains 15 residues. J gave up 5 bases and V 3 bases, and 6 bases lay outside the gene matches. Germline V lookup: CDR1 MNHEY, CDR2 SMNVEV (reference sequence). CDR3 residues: CASSFGGGGHNEQFF. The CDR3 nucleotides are TGTGCCAGCAGTTTCGGGGGGGGGGGACACAATGAGCAGTTCTTC.

The CDR3 sequence is CASSLGDSTEAFF. The CDR3 nucleotides are TGTGCCAGCAGCTTAGGGGACAGCACTGAAGCTTTCTTT. The chain joins TRBV7-4 to TRBJ1-1; TRBD1 matches at 7 bases. With V trimmed by 1 base and J by 4 bases, 0 bases remained unmatched. The CDR3 totals 13 residues. CDR1 is SGHVT and CDR2 is SQSDAQ in the germline V gene.

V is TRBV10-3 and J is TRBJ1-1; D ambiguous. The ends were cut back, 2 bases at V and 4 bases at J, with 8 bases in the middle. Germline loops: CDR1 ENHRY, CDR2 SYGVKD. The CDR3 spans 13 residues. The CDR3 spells CAISEPEGTEAFF. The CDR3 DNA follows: TGTGCCATCAGTGAGCCGGAGGGCACTGAAGCTTTCTTT.

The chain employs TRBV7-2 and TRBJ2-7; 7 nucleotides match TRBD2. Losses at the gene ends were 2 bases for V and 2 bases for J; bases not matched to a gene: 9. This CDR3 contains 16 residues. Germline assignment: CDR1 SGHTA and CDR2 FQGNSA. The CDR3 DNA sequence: TGTGCCAGCAGCTTAAGCAAAGGGGCGGGGGCCTACGAGCAGTACTTC. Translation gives CASSLSKGAGAYEQYF. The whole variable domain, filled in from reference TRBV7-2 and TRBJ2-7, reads GAGVSQSPSNKVTEKGKDVELRCDPISGHTALYWYRQSLGQGLEFLIYFQGNSAPDKSGLPSDRFSAERTGGSVSTLTIQRTQQEDSAVYLCASSLSKGAGAYEQYFGPGTRLTVT.

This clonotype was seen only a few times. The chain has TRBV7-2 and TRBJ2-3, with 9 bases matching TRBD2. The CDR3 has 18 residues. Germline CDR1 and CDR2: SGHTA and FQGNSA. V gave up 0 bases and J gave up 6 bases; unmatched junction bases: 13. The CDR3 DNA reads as TGTGCCAGCAGCTTAGCGCTTCTGGCGGGGGGGACTCACGATACGCAGTATTTT. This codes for CASSLALLAGGTHDTQYF.

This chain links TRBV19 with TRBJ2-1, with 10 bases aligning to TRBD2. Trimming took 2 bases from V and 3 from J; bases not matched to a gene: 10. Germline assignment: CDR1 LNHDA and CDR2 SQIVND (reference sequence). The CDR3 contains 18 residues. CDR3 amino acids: CASSIRDRSSGSYNEQFF. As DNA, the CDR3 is TGTGCCAGTAGTATACGAGACCGTTCTAGCGGGAGCTACAATGAGCAGTTCTTC.

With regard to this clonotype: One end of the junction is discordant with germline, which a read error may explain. CDR3 in amino acids: CASSSRGSQTTQGYNF. CDR3 DNA: TGTGCCAGCAGCTCCAGAGGGAGCCAGACAACCCAAGGCTACAACTTC. J is TRBJ1-2 and V is TRBV7-2; D is uncertain. Germline values: CDR1 SGHTA, CDR2 FQGNSA. The CDR3 is made up of 16 amino acids.

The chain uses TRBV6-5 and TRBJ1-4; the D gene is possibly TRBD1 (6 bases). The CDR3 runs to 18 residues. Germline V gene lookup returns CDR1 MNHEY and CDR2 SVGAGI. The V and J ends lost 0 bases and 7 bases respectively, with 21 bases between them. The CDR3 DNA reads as TGTGCCAGCAGTTACTCGCTACAGGGCGGCTCGGAAGGTGAAAAACTGTTTTTT. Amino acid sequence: CASSYSLQGGSEGEKLFF.

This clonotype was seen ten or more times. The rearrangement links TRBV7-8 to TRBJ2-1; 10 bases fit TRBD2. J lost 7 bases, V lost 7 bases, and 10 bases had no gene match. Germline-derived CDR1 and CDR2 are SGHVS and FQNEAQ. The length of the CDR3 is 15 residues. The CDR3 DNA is TGTGCCAGCATCCTGGGAGCGGGGGGGCAAAATGAGCAGTTCTTC. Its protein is CASILGAGGQNEQFF.

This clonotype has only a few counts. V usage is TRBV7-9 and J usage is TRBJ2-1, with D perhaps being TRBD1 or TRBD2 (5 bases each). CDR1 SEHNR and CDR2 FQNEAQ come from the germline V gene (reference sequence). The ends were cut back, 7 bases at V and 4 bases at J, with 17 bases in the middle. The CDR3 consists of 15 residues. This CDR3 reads CASIRAGTPYNEQFF. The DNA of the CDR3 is TGTGCCAGCATCCGCGCCGGGACGCCGTACAATGAGCAGTTCTTC.

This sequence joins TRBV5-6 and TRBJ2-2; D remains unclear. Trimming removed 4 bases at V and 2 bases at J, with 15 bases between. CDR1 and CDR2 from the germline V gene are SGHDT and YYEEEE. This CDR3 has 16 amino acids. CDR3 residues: CASSLRPIYNTGELFF. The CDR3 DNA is TGTGCCAGCAGCCTCAGACCGATCTACAACACCGGGGAGCTGTTTTTT.

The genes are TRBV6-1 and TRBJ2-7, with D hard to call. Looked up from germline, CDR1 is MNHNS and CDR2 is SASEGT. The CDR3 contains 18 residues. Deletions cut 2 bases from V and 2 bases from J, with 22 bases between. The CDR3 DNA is TGTGCCAGCAGTGAATATGTGTTCGTGACGGATATCACCTACGAGCAGTACTTC. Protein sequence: CASSEYVFVTDITYEQYF.

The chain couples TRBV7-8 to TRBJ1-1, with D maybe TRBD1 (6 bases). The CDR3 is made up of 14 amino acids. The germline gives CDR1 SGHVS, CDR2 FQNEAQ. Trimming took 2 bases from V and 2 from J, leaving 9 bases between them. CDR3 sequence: CASSLRTDNTEAFF. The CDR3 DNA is TGTGCCAGCAGCTTACGGACAGATAACACTGAAGCTTTCTTT.

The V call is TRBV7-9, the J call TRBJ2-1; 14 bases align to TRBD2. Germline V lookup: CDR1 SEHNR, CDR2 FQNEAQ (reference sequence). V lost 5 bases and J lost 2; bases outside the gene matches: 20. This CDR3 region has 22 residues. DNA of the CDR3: TGTGCCAGCAGCACCGGGACAGGTGGGATTGAGGGACTAGCGGGGGCCTACAATGAGCAGTTCTTC. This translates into CASSTGTGGIEGLAGAYNEQFF.